The 19 T cell receptor beta chains presented below share a single source sample, sequenced in a study of OX40 agonist ivuxolimab in advanced cancers. Profiling relied on immunoSEQ multiplex PCR, and the TCRdb table lists in-frame clones only, not all of them. Counted here are about 43,000 clones, approximately 90% occurring once; the ten biggest clones make up 20% to 25%. The specimen comprised CD4+ or CD8+ T cells sorted from blood, sampled in a trial of the OX40 agonist ivuxolimab. The origin of the receptors is an adult with an advanced solid tumor such as melanoma, head and neck, liver or kidney cancer.

The V call is TRBV7-9, the J call TRBJ1-2; 9 bases fit TRBD1. J gave up 6 bases and V 6 bases, and 5 bases lay outside the gene matches. The CDR3 covers 13 residues. Per germline, CDR1 SEHNR and CDR2 FQNEAQ (reference sequence). The CDR3 bases are TGTGCCAGCAGTTCTAGGACAGGGGATGGCTACACCTTC. It translates to CASSSRTGDGYTF.

The chain uses TRBV27 and TRBJ2-2, with 15 positions matching TRBD2. The CDR3 loop spans 18 amino acids. Per the germline V gene, CDR1 is MNHEY and CDR2 is SMNVEV (reference sequence). The V segment lost 5 bases and the J segment 4 bases; nucleotides outside the gene matches: 8. The CDR3 coding sequence is TGTGCCAGCAGTGTCGGACTAGCGGGAGGGCTTGTCACCGGGGAGCTGTTTTTT. It is translated as CASSVGLAGGLVTGELFF.

The V call is TRBV6-5, the J call TRBJ1-5; no reliable D call. CDR3 length equals 13 residues. In germline, CDR1 is MNHEY, CDR2 SVGAGI. Trimming shortened V by 4 bases and J by 0 bases, and 4 bases separated the two germline ends. The CDR3 region has the DNA TGTGCCAGCAGTTCGGGTAGCAATCAGCCCCAGCATTTT. Amino acids: CASSSGSNQPQHF.

The rearrangement links TRBV6-5 to TRBJ2-7; 8 bases are a match to TRBD2. This CDR3 is built from 14 residues. The junction had 2 bases not matched to a gene; V was cut back by 4 bases and J by 0 bases. The germline V gene has CDR1 MNHEY and CDR2 SVGAGI. This CDR3 reads CASSSSGLSYEQYF. The CDR3 DNA follows: TGTGCCAGCAGTTCTAGCGGGCTCTCCTACGAGCAGTACTTC.

The J gene is TRBJ1-1, the V gene TRBV9; D not certain. The germline CDR1 and CDR2 sequences are SGDLS and YYNGEE. The CDR3 consists of 14 residues. Trimming removed 0 bases from V and 2 bases from J, with 8 bases in between. CDR3 residues: CASSVEPFNTEAFF. The CDR3 DNA is TGTGCCAGCAGCGTAGAGCCTTTTAACACTGAAGCTTTCTTT.

The chain has TRBV5-1 and TRBJ2-7, with D possibly matching TRBD1 (5 bases). CDR1 and CDR2 from the germline V gene are SGHRS and YFSETQ. The CDR3 length is 13 residues. Trimming took 4 bases from V and 6 from J, leaving 14 bases between them. The CDR3 is CASSAGWGGEQYF. The DNA of the CDR3 is TGCGCCAGCAGCGCTGGTTGGGGCGGCGAGCAGTACTTC.

V usage is TRBV27 and J usage is TRBJ2-7; TRBD2 matches at 9 bases. The germline V gene encodes CDR1 MNHEY and CDR2 SMNVEV (reference sequence). This CDR3 has 17 residues. J was trimmed by 0 bases and V by 6 bases; bases with no gene match: 12. The CDR3 DNA sequence: TGTGCCAGCAGCTTTGATTCGACTAGCGGCCTCTCCTACGAGCAGTACTTC. Translating it yields CASSFDSTSGLSYEQYF.

V usage is TRBV7-8 and J usage is TRBJ2-5, with 8 positions matching TRBD2. Germline V gene lookup returns CDR1 SGHVS and CDR2 FQNEAQ. V trimming: 3 bases; J trimming: 2 bases; junction bases outside the gene matches: 5. The CDR3 extends over 15 amino acids. CDR3 DNA sequence: TGTGCCAGCAGCTTTACAGGACTAGCACAAGAGACCCAGTACTTC. Protein product: CASSFTGLAQETQYF.

This clone has a single count. The chain links TRBV5-5 to TRBJ1-2, with D unclear. Trimming took off 3 bases at V and 2 bases at J, with 8 bases between the two ends. This CDR3 spans 13 amino acids. Looked up from germline, CDR1 is SGHKS and CDR2 is YYEKEE (reference sequence). The CDR3 here is CASSSDGNYGYTF. DNA for the CDR3: TGTGCCAGCAGCTCCGACGGGAACTATGGCTACACCTTC.

The chain employs TRBV13 and TRBJ2-7, with no clear D. Per germline, CDR1 PRHDT and CDR2 FYEKMQ (reference sequence). The CDR3 consists of 12 residues. Trimming pared 5 bases from V and 0 bases from J, leaving 5 bases between. In DNA form, the CDR3 reads TGTGCCAGCAGCCGGAGCTCCTACGAGCAGTACTTC. Its protein product is CASSRSSYEQYF.

J is TRBJ2-7 and V is TRBV28, with 13 bases lining up with TRBD2. Trimming removed 6 bases from V and 3 bases from J; junction bases left unmatched: 5. Per the germline V gene, CDR1 is MDHEN and CDR2 is SYDVKM. The CDR3 is 15 residues long. In nucleotides, the CDR3 is TGTGCCAGCAGGGCGGGACTAGCGGGATACTACGAGCAGTACTTC. It specifies CASRAGLAGYYEQYF. Full variable domain (outside the CDR3, taken from reference TRBV28 and TRBJ2-7): DVKVTQSSRYLVKRTGEKVFLECVQDMDHENMFWYRQDPGLGLRLIYFSYDVKMKEKGDIPEGYSVSREKKERFSLILESASTNQTSMYLCASRAGLAGYYEQYFGPGTRLTVT.

The CDR3 DNA reads as TGCGCCAGCAGCCATAAAGGGGGTAGCTCCTACGAGCAGTACTTC. Translating gives CASSHKGGSSYEQYF. V is TRBV4-1 and J is TRBJ2-7; D is perhaps TRBD1 (6 bases). Germline CDR1 reads MGHRA; CDR2 reads YSYEKL. This CDR3 contains 15 residues. V shed 3 bases and J shed 0 bases, with 12 bases lying between them.

This chain joins TRBV28 and TRBJ2-7, with D perhaps TRBD1 (5 bases). Deletions cut 5 bases from V and 3 bases from J, with 8 bases between. This CDR3 contains 12 residues. Germline CDR1 is MDHEN and CDR2 is SYDVKM. The CDR3 nucleotides are TGTGCCAGCAGTAGACAGTTCTACGAGCAGTACTTC. It specifies CASSRQFYEQYF.

This chain joins TRBV28 and TRBJ2-5, with TRBD2 identical over 8 bases. The J segment lost 1 base and the V segment lost 1 base, leaving 8 bases of the junction unmatched. This CDR3 has 17 amino acids. The V gene's germline CDR1 is MDHEN and CDR2 SYDVKM. CDR3: CASSLFMASGLQETQYF. Written as DNA, the CDR3 is TGTGCCAGCAGTTTATTCATGGCTAGCGGGCTCCAAGAGACCCAGTACTTC.

The chain carries TRBV6-5 and TRBJ2-5, with D possibly TRBD2 on 5 matching bases. Germline values: CDR1 MNHEY, CDR2 SVGAGI. This CDR3 has 16 amino acids. V was cut by 0 bases and J by 1 base, with 12 bases left in between. Here the CDR3 DNA reads TGTGCCAGCAGTTACTCCTTAGACGGGATCCAAGAGACCCAGTACTTC. Protein sequence: CASSYSLDGIQETQYF.

The V and J genes are TRBV5-1 and TRBJ2-2; the match to TRBD2 covers 13 bases. With 4 bases clipped from V and 6 bases from J, the junction kept 12 bases outside the gene matches. Germline loops: CDR1 SGHRS, CDR2 YFSETQ. The CDR3 extends over 18 amino acids. In nucleotides, the CDR3 is TGCGCCAGCAGCCCTCGGACTAGCGGGAGAAGGGTGGCCGGGGAGCTGTTTTTT. This encodes CASSPRTSGRRVAGELFF.

The chain joins TRBV4-2 to TRBJ2-1; TRBD1 might be the D (5 bases). The V and J ends lost 0 bases and 2 bases respectively, with 14 bases between them. CDR3 length: 17 residues. The germline CDR1 and CDR2 sequences are LGHNA and YNFKEQ. CDR3 DNA sequence: TGTGCCAGCAGCCAAGATCGAGGTGGGGCTCCCTACAATGAGCAGTTCTTC. Translating gives CASSQDRGGAPYNEQFF.

The chain is built from TRBV7-9 and TRBJ1-1; 9 positions agree with TRBD1. This CDR3 is 19 amino acids long. The V gene's germline CDR1 is SEHNR and CDR2 FQNEAQ (reference sequence). V trimming: 5 bases; J trimming: 0 bases; junction bases outside the gene matches: 16. The DNA of the CDR3 is TGTGCCAGCAGCCCCTCCCCGGGACAGGGAGTAAGAATGAACACTGAAGCTTTCTTT. It specifies CASSPSPGQGVRMNTEAFF. The full variable domain, in which reference TRBV7-9 and TRBJ1-1 provide the parts outside the CDR3, is DTGVSQNPRHKITKRGQNVTFRCDPISEHNRLYWYRQTLGQGPEFLTYFQNEAQLEKSRLLSDRFSAERPKGSFSTLEIQRTEQGDSAMYLCASSPSPGQGVRMNTEAFFGQGTRLTVV.

The rearrangement uses TRBV11-3 and TRBJ2-1, with 7 bases lining up with TRBD1. Germline values: CDR1 SGHNT, CDR2 YENEEA. This CDR3 is built from 14 residues. V was pared by 4 bases and J by 3 bases, with 3 bases of the junction left unmatched. The CDR3 loop is CASSSRDSYNEQFF. The CDR3 DNA follows: TGTGCCAGCAGCTCCCGGGACAGCTACAATGAGCAGTTCTTC.